One and the same sample provided the 4 T cell receptor beta chains below, sequenced in a study of cytomegalovirus exposure and HLA in healthy donors listed by TCRdb under 2017. Library method: the immunoSEQ multiplex PCR assay. For the multiplex PCR, a mixture combining 60 forward primers for TCR Vbeta segments and 13 reverse primers for TCR Jbeta segments was used. TCRdb mirrors the immuneACCESS table, restricted to in-frame sequences. Some clones are absent from its copies; in checked studies, under half trace to an unresolved V gene, and the reason for the others is unknown. Here the sample has about 120,000 clones; less than 80% occur a single time. The ten biggest clones cover roughly 11% of the sample. The sequenced sample was PBMCs. These receptors came from a woman aged 50 to 65 in good health and CMV-seropositive.

The genes are TRBV7-6 and TRBJ1-4; TRBD1 is a possible D gene (5 bases). The CDR3 spans 16 residues. Germline V lookup: CDR1 SGHVS, CDR2 FNYEAQ. Trimming took off 1 base at V and 0 bases at J, with 9 bases between the two ends. The chain's CDR3 is CASSLGQQATNEKLFF. The CDR3 nucleotides are TGTGCCAGCAGCTTAGGCCAACAGGCAACTAATGAAAAACTGTTTTTT.

The chain uses TRBV4-1 and TRBJ1-2; D gene uncertain. Looked up from germline, CDR1 is MGHRA and CDR2 is YSYEKL. This CDR3 is 15 amino acids long. V dropped 0 bases and J dropped 5 bases, with 13 bases sitting between them. The CDR3 spells CASSQEVGNPYGYTF. The CDR3 bases are TGCGCCAGCAGCCAAGAGGTCGGGAACCCATATGGCTACACCTTC.

The rearrangement joins TRBV10-2 to TRBJ1-1; 7 nucleotides line up with TRBD1. CDR1 WSHSY and CDR2 SAAADI come from the germline V gene. CDR3 length: 14 residues. The V segment lost 6 bases and the J segment 4 bases; nucleotides outside the gene matches: 8. CDR3 residues: CASRGQDRVTEAFF. Written as DNA, the CDR3 is TGCGCCAGCAGGGGACAAGACAGGGTCACTGAAGCTTTCTTT.

The chain joins TRBV5-6 to TRBJ2-7; 8 positions agree with TRBD1. This CDR3 comprises 13 residues. Germline-derived CDR1 and CDR2 are SGHDT and YYEEEE. Germline trimming cut 3 bases from V and 6 bases from J; bases unmatched to any gene: 5. Written as DNA, the CDR3 is TGTGCCAGCAGCTGGGGGACAGGAGGCGAGCAGTACTTC. It encodes CASSWGTGGEQYF. The whole variable domain, remainder taken from reference TRBV5-6 and TRBJ2-7, is DAGVTQSPTHLIKTRGQQVTLRCSPKSGHDTVSWYQQALGQGPQFIFQYYEEEERQRGNFPDRFSGHQFPNYSSELNVNALLLGDSALYLCASSWGTGGEQYFGPGTRLTVT.